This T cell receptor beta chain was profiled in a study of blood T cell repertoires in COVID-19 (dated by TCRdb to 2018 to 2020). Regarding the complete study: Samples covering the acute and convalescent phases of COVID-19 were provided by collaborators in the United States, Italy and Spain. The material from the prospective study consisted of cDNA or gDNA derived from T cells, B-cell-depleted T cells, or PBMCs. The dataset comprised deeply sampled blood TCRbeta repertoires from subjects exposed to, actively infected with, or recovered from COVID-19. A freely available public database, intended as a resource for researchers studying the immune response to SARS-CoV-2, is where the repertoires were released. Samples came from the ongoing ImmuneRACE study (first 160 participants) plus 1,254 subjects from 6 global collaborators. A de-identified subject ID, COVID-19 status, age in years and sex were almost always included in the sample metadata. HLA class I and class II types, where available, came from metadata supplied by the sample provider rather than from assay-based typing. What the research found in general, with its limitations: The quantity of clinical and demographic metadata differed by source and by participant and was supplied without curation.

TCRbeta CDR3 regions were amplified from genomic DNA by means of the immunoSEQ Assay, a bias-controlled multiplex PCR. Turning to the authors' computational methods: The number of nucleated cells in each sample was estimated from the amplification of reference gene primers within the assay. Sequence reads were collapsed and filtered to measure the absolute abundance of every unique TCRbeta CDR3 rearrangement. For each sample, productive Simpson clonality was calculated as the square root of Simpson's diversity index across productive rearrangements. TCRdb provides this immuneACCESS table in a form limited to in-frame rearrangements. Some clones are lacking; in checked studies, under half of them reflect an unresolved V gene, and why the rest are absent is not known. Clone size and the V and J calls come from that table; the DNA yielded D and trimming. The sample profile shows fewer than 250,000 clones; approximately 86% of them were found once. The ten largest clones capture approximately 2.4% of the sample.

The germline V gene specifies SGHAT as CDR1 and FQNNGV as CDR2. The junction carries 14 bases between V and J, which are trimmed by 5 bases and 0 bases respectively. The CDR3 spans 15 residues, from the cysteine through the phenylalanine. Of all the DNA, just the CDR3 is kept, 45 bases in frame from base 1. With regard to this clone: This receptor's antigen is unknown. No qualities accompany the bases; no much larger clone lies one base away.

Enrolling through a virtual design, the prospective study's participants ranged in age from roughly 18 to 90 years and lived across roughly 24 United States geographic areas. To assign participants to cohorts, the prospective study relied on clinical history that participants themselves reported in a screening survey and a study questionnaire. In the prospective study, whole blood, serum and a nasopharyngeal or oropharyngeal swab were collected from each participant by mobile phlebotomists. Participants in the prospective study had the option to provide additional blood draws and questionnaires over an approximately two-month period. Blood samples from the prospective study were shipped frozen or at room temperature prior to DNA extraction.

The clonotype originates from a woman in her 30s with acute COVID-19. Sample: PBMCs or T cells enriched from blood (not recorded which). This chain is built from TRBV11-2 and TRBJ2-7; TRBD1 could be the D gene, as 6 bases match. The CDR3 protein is CASSRIDRSSYEQYF. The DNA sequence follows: TGTGCCAGCAGCCGAATTGACAGGAGCTCCTACGAGCAGTACTTC.